The clone carrying this T cell receptor (beta chain) appeared a few times. What it recognizes is unknown. The CDR3 extends over 19 amino acids. CDR1 is SGHAT and CDR2 is FQNNGV in the germline V gene. The V gene end was trimmed by 5 bases and the J gene end by 3 bases; junction bases not matched to a gene: 21. The data stem from a study of T cell repertoires in cytomegalovirus infection. Study details: Selected CMV epitopes included recently identified HLA-C-restricted ones as well as well-studied HLA-B-restricted ones. Both a matching HLA type and CMV infection were indicated by public TCR beta signatures.

TCRdb re-called the reads through MiXCR, storing one row per CDR3 protein. Among around 500,000 distinct CDR3 sequences listed, about 39% were seen once. General study points: Summed frequency of shared TCR beta families picked out CMV carriers who also had the relevant HLA. Across the ex vivo response, the dominant clonotypes were HLA-C-restricted CMV-specific TCR beta clonotypes.

The source of this sequence is a human donor in good health (CMV status not recorded). Some clones in this sample may be carry-over from other donors' samples. The material sequenced was cultured PBMCs, taken from culture after CMV antigen stimulation. J is TRBJ2-7 and V is TRBV11-2; 8 nucleotides match TRBD1. CDR3 bases: TGTGCCAGCAGCGTCCGAACCCTGGGACAGGTTTTCTCTATCTACGAGCAGTACTTC. Translation: CASSVRTLGQVFSIYEQYF.